This T cell receptor beta chain came from a study of cytomegalovirus exposure and HLA in healthy donors. Regarding this clone: Its target is not known.

The CDR3 has 15 amino acids. Between the trimmed V and J ends, which lost 4 bases and 6 bases, there was a span of 18 bases. CDR1 and CDR2 from the germline V gene are SGDLS and YYNGEE. Amplification used 60 Vbeta primers and 13 Jbeta primers. Profiled with immunoSEQ multiplex PCR; TCRdb holds only in-frame clones, not every one. This table has around 200,000 clones, about 80% appearing once. Overall study results and limits: The records held CMV serostatus as the only immune exposure information. A later analysis showed TCR association rates differing by HLA locus, peaking at DRB1 and lowest at HLA-C.

The TCR was taken from a man in his late teens or twenties in good health and CMV-seronegative. Sequencing was carried out using PBMCs. This chain links TRBV9 with TRBJ2-3, with TRBD1 as a possible D gene (5 bases). The CDR3 nucleotides are TGTGCCAGCAGCCCAATCTCAGGGCTCGGGGATACGCAGTATTTT. Translated: CASSPISGLGDTQYF.